This T cell receptor beta chain emerged from a study of T-cell memory formation after mild COVID-19. For the study at large: TCR clusters were mostly confined to one donor each.

Overall study findings and caveats: Mainly CM and EM harbored the contracting CD4+ clones; mainly EMRA harbored the CD8+ ones.

From the 5' RACE reads, TCRdb called clonotypes with MiXCR, one entry per CDR3 protein. The top ten hold around 20% of the sample, which has approximately 260,000 distinct CDR3 sequences, over 15% seen once. About this clonotype itself: The target antigen is unknown.

The germline V and J ends were trimmed by 3 bases and 1 base, with 12 bases remaining between them. Germline lookup yields CDR1 DFQATT and CDR2 SNEGSKA (reference sequence). This CDR3 spans 14 amino acids. Sequencing input: PBMCs or a T cell subset sorted from them (not recorded which). The clonotype comes from a man between 18 and 29 years old who had mild COVID-19 (a few samples of this study predate the infection). Cell type and time point are not known. This chain joins TRBV20-1 and TRBJ2-5; D may match TRBD1 or TRBD2 (5 bases each). The chain's CDR3 is CSARDLGGQETQYF. CDR3 in DNA: TGCAGTGCTAGGGACCTTGGGGGCCAAGAGACCCAGTACTTC.